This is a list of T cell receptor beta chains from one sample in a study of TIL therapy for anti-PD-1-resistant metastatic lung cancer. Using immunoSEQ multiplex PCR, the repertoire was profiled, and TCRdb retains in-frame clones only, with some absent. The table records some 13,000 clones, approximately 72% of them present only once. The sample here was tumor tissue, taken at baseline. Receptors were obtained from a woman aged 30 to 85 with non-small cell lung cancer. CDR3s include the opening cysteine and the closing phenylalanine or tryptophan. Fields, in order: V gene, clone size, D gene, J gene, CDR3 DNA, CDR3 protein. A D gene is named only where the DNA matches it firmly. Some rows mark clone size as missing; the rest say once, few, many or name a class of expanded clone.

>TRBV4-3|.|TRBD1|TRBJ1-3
TGCGCCAGCGGACAGGGGGCGAGTGGAAACACCATATATTTT
CASGQGASGNTIYF
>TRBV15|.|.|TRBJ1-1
TGTGCCACCAGAGAGCATATGAACACTGAAGCTTTCTTT
CATREHMNTEAFF
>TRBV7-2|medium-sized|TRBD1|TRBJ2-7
TGTGCCAGCAGCTTAGTCGGACAGGGATACTACGAGCAGTACTTC
CASSLVGQGYYEQYF
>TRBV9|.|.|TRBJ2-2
TGTGCCAGCAGCGTAGACGGCGGCGGGGAGCTGTTTTTT
CASSVDGGGELFF
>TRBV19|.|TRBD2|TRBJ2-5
TGTGCCAGTAGTCTCCCCCCCTTTCGAGCGGGGGGGATCCAAGAGACCCAGTACTTC
CASSLPPFRAGGIQETQYF
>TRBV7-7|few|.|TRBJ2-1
TGTGCCAGCAGCCCCCAAATGGACGGGACTCGGCAGTTCTTC
CASSPQMDGTRQFF
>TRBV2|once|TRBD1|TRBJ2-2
TGTGCCAGCAGTGAAATTACAGGGGGTTTCGGGGAGCTGTTTTTT
CASSEITGGFGELFF
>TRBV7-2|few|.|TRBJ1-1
TGTGCCAGCAAAACAGGGAACACTGAAGCTTTCTTT
CASKTGNTEAFF
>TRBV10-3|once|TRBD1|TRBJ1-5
TGTGCCATCAGTGAGTCTACAGGGGTTATGGATCAGCCCCAGCATTTT
CAISESTGVMDQPQHF
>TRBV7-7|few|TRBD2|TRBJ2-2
TGTGCCATTCGCGGGAGGAACACCGGGGAGCTGTTTTTT
CAIRGRNTGELFF
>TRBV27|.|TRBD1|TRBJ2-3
TGTGCCAGCAGGGGGAGCCGACCAGACAGGGGGCGCACAGATACGCAGTATTTT
CASRGSRPDRGRTDTQYF
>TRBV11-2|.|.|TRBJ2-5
TGTGCCAGCAGCTTTTTTATGGGATTGGAGACCCAGTACTTC
CASSFFMGLETQYF
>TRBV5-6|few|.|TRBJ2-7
TGTGCCAGCAGCTTAATGTTCGAGCAGTACTTC
CASSLMFEQYF
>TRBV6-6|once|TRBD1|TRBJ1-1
TGTGCCAGCGCCGGGACAGGGCTCACTGAAGCTTTCTTT
CASAGTGLTEAFF
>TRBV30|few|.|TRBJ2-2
TGTGCCTGGACGGGTTCGCAGAACACCGGGGAGCTGTTTTTT
CAWTGSQNTGELFF
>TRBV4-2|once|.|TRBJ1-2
TGTGCCAGCAATGGAATAGACAGGCCCGGTGGCTATGGCTACACCTTC
CASNGIDRPGGYGYTF
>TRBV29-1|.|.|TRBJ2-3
TGCAGCGTTGAAGATCCCACCGGCAGGGGACCAGATACGCAGTATTTT
CSVEDPTGRGPDTQYF
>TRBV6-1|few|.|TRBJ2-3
TGTGCCAGCAGTGAAGGAGGATTCACAGATACGCAGTATTTT
CASSEGGFTDTQYF
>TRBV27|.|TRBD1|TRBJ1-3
TGTGCCAGCAGTCCCTCGACAGGGTTTCATGGAAACACCATATATTTT
CASSPSTGFHGNTIYF
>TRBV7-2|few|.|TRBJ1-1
TGTGCCAGCAGGTTGACAGGGAACACTGAAGCTTTCTTT
CASRLTGNTEAFF
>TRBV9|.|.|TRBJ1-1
TGTGCCAGCAGCGAGGGACACAGTCAGATGAACACTGAAGCTTTCTTT
CASSEGHSQMNTEAFF
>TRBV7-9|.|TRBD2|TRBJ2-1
TGTGCCAGCAGCCCACCTAGCGGCTCCTACAATGAGCAGTTCTTC
CASSPPSGSYNEQFF